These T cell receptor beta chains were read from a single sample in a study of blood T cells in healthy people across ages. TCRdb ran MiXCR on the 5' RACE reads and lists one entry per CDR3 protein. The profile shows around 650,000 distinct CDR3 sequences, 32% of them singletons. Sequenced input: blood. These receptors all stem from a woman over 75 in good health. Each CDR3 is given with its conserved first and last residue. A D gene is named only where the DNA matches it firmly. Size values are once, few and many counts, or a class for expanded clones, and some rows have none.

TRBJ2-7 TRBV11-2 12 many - CASSFTGAQQYF TGTGCCAGCAGCTTCACGGGGGCCCAGCAGTACTTC
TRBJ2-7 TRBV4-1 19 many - CASSQETNVAGGLSYEQYF TGCGCCAGCAGCCAAGAAACTAATGTAGCTGGGGGCCTCTCCTACGAGCAGTACTTC
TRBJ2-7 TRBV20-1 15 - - CSARDLGGSLNEQYF TGCAGTGCTAGAGATCTAGGAGGGTCCCTTAACGAGCAGTACTTC
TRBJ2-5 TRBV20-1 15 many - CSAPPEGARLETQYF TGCAGTGCCCCCCCGGAGGGGGCGCGTCTAGAGACCCAGTACTTC
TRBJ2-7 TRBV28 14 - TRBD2 CAGSKLAGDFEQYF TGTGCCGGCAGCAAACTAGCGGGGGACTTCGAGCAGTACTTC
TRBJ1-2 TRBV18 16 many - CASSSTAQGFSYGYTF TGTGCCAGCTCATCAACGGCACAGGGTTTCTCATATGGCTACACCTTC
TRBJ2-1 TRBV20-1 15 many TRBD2 CSARAGGGGYNEQFF TGCAGTGCTAGAGCGGGGGGTGGGGGTTACAATGAGCAGTTCTTC
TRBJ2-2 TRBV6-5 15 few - CASNRITDNTGELFF TGTGCCAGCAACAGGATAACCGATAACACCGGGGAGCTGTTTTTT
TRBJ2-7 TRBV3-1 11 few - CASSHSGEQYF TGTGCCAGCAGCCATTCGGGCGAGCAGTACTTC
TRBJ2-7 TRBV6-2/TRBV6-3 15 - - CASSYSTIKAYEQYF TGTGCCAGCAGTTACTCGACGATCAAAGCCTACGAGCAGTACTTC
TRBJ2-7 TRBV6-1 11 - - CASSVEGEQYF TGTGCCAGCAGTGTAGAGGGCGAGCAGTACTTC
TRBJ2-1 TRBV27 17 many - CASSLVVRRGSYNEQFF TGTGCCAGCAGTTTAGTCGTAAGGAGAGGATCCTACAATGAGCAGTTCTTC
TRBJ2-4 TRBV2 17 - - CASSQDLAIGAKNIQYF TGTGCCAGCAGCCAAGATCTGGCCATCGGGGCCAAAAACATTCAGTACTTC
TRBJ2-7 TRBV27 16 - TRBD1 CASSPDRDRELSEQYF TGTGCCAGCAGTCCCGACCGGGACAGGGAATTGTCCGAGCAGTACTTC
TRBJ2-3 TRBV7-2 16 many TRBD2 CASSLSSGGSTDTQYF TGTGCCAGCAGCTTGTCTAGCGGGGGGAGCACAGATACGCAGTATTTT
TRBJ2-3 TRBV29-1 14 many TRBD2 CSVVSLAGGDTQYF TGCAGCGTTGTGTCTCTAGCGGGGGGAGATACGCAGTATTTT
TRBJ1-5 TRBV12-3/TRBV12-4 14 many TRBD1 CASSLDRVNQPQHF TGTGCCAGCAGTCTGGACAGGGTAAATCAGCCCCAGCATTTT
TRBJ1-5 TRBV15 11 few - CATSRDGAQHF TGTGCCACCAGCAGAGATGGGGCCCAGCATTTT
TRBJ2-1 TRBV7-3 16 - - CASSYGQPTNYNEQFF TGTGCCAGCAGCTATGGACAGCCAACGAACTACAATGAGCAGTTCTTC
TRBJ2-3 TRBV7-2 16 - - CASSAGGGIHTDTQYF TGTGCCAGCAGCGCCGGCGGAGGGATCCACACAGATACGCAGTATTTT
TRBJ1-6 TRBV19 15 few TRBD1 CASSIAGGQNSPLHF TGTGCCAGTAGTATAGCAGGGGGCCAGAATTCACCCCTCCACTTT
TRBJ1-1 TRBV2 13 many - CASSVQGNTEAFF TGTGCCAGCAGTGTTCAAGGCAACACTGAAGCTTTCTTT
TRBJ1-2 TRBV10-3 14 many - CAIRETSGVYGYTF TGTGCCATCAGGGAAACCTCAGGGGTCTATGGCTACACCTTC
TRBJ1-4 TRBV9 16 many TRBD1 CASSEGQGALGEKLFF TGTGCCAGCAGTGAAGGACAGGGGGCTCTCGGTGAAAAACTGTTTTTT
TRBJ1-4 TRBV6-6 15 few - CASSSPEGKAEKLFF TGTGCCAGCAGTTCCCCCGAGGGAAAGGCTGAAAAACTGTTTTTT
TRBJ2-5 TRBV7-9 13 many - CASIRQEHETQYF TGTGCCAGCATCCGACAGGAACACGAGACCCAGTACTTC
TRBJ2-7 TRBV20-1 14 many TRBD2 CSARGTSGNYEQYF TGCAGTGCTCGTGGGACTAGCGGAAATTACGAGCAGTACTTC
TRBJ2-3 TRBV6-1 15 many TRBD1 CASSESDRPADTQYF TGTGCCAGCAGTGAATCGGACAGGCCTGCAGATACGCAGTATTTT
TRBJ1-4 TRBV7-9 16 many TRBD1 CASSLGTGGKNEKLFF TGTGCCAGCAGCTTAGGGACAGGGGGCAAAAATGAAAAACTGTTTTTT
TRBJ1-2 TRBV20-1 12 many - CSATGTSYGYTF TGCAGTGCCACCGGGACAAGTTATGGCTACACCTTC
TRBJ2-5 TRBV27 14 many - CASSSPGLGQTQYF TGTGCCAGCAGTTCCCCGGGCCTCGGGCAGACCCAGTACTTC
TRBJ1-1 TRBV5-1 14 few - CASSKYRDNTEAFF TGCGCCAGCAGCAAGTACAGGGATAACACTGAAGCTTTCTTT
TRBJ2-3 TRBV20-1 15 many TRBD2 CSASDLAGATDTQYF TGCAGTGCTAGTGATCTAGCGGGGGCCACAGATACGCAGTATTTT
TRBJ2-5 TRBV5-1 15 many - CASSLAPTVGETQYF TGCGCCAGCAGCTTGGCACCTACGGTCGGAGAGACCCAGTACTTC
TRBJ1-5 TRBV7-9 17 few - CASSLGRSGGLNQPQHF TGTGCCAGCAGCTTAGGGCGGTCGGGGGGACTCAATCAGCCCCAGCATTTT
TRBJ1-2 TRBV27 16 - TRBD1 CASSSTWQTGSYGYTF TGTGCCAGCAGTTCGACCTGGCAGACAGGGAGCTATGGCTACACCTTC
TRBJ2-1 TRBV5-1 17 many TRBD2 CASSLKTSGGPYNEQFF TGCGCCAGCAGCTTGAAAACTAGCGGGGGGCCTTACAATGAGCAGTTCTTC
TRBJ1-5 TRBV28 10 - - CASSVKPQHF TGTGCCAGCAGCGTGAAGCCCCAGCATTTT
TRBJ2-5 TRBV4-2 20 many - CASSQNGPEGHHRLRETQYF TGTGCCAGCAGCCAAAATGGACCCGAGGGACATCATCGCCTCCGGGAGACCCAGTACTTC
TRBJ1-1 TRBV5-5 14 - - CASSLNRSRTEAFF TGTGCCAGCAGCTTGAACCGCAGTAGGACTGAAGCTTTCTTT
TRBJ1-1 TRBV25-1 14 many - CASTGDWRGTEAFF TGTGCCAGCACCGGGGACTGGCGGGGGACTGAAGCTTTCTTT
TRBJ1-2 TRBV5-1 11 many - CASSLEGNGTF TGCGCCAGCAGCTTGGAAGGGAACGGCACCTTC
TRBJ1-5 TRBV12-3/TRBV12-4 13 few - CASTFRRNQPQHF TGTGCCAGCACCTTTAGGAGAAATCAGCCCCAGCATTTT
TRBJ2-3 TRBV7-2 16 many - CASSLAPGGAADTQYF TGTGCCAGCAGCCTCGCCCCGGGGGGCGCGGCAGATACGCAGTATTTT
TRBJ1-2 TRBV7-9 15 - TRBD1 CASSPSGTVDYGYTF TGTGCCAGCAGTCCTAGTGGGACAGTAGACTATGGCTACACCTTC
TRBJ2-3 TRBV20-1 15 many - CSATEGSGPTDTQYF TGCAGTGCTACGGAGGGGAGCGGCCCCACAGATACGCAGTATTTT
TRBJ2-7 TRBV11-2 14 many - CASSLGQGSSEQYF TGTGCCAGCAGCTTAGGCCAGGGGTCAAGCGAGCAGTACTTC